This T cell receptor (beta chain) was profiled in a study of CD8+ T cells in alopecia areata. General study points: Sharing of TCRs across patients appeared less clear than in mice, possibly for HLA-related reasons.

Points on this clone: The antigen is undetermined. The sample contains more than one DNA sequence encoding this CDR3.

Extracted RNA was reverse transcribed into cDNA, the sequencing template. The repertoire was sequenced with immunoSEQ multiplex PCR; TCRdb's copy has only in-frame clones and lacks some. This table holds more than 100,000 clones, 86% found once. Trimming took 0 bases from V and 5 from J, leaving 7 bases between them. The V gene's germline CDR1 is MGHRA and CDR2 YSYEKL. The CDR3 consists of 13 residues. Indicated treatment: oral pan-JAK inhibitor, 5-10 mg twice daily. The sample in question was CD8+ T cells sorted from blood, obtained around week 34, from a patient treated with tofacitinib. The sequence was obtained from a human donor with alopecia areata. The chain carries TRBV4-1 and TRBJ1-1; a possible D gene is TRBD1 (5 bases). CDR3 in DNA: TGCGCCAGCAGCCAAGATCGGGGGACTGAAGCTTTCTTT. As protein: CASSQDRGTEAFF.